This T cell receptor beta chain derives from a study of blood T cell repertoires in COVID-19. Trimming cost V 4 bases and J 4 bases; bases outside gene matches: 8. CDR3 length equals 15 residues. The germline CDR1 and CDR2 sequences are SGHRS and YFSETQ. This clone was seen a single time. TCRdb keeps only in-frame clones here, not all; method: immunoSEQ multiplex PCR. The sample lists around 130,000 clones; 80% to 90% were seen once. Sequences were obtained from peripheral blood. This rearrangement joins TRBV5-1 to TRBJ1-2; 9 bases align to TRBD1. This clonotype was sampled from a man between 65 and 85 years old with active or convalescent COVID-19. CDR3 loop: CASSPTQGAGYGYTF. The CDR3 DNA reads TGCGCCAGCAGCCCCACACAGGGGGCGGGCTATGGCTACACCTTC. The whole variable domain, remainder taken from reference TRBV5-1 and TRBJ1-2, is KAGVTQTPRYLIKTRGQQVTLSCSPISGHRSVSWYQQTPGQGLQFLFEYFSETQRNKGNFPGRFSGRQFSNSRSEMNVSTLELGDSALYLCASSPTQGAGYGYTFGSGTRLTVV.